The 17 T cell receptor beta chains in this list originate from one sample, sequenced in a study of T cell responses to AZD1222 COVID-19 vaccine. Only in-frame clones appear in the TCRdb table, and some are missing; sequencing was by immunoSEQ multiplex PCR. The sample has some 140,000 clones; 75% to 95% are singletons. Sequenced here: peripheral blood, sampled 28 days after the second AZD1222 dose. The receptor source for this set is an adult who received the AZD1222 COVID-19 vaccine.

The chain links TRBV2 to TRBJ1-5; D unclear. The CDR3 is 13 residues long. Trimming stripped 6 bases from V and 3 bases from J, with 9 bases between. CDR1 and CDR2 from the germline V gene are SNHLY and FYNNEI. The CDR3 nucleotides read TGTGCCAGCAGGAGGAGCCTCAATCAGCCCCAGCATTTT. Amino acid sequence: CASRRSLNQPQHF.

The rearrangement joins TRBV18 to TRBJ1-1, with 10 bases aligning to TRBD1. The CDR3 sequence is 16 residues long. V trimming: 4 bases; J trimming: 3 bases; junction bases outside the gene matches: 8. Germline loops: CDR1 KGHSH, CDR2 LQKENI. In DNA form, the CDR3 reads TGTGCCAGCTCACGCTCCGGACAGGGGGGGGACACTGAAGCTTTCTTT. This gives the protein CASSRSGQGGDTEAFF. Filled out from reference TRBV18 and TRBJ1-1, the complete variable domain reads NAGVMQNPRHLVRRRGQEARLRCSPMKGHSHVYWYRQLPEEGLKFMVYLQKENIIDESGMPKERFSAEFPKEGPSILRIQQVVRGDSAAYFCASSRSGQGGDTEAFFGQGTRLTVV.

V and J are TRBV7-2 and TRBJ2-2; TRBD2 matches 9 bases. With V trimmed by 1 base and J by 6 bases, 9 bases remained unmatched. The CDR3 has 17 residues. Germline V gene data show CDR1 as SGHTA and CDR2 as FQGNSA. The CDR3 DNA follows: TGTGCCAGCAGCTTAGGAGGAAGCGGGAGGACCTCCGGGGAGCTGTTTTTT. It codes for CASSLGGSGRTSGELFF.

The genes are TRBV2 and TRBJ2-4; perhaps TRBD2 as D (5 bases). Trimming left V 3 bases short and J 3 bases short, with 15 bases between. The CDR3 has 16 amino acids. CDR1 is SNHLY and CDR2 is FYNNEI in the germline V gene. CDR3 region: CASSDPGQAVKNIQYF. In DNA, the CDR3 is TGTGCCAGCAGTGACCCAGGCCAAGCGGTCAAAAACATTCAGTACTTC.

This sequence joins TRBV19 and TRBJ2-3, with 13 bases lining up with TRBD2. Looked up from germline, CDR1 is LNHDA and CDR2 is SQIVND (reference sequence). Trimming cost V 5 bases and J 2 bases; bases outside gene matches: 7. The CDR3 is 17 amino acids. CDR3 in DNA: TGTGCCAGTAGTCGACTAGCGGGGGGACTATCCACAGATACGCAGTATTTT. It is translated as CASSRLAGGLSTDTQYF.

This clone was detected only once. The CDR3 protein is CASSLGVGVEETQYF. The CDR3 region has the DNA TGTGCCAGCAGCTTAGGGGTAGGGGTAGAAGAGACCCAGTACTTC. The chain links TRBV7-3 to TRBJ2-5; possible D gene TRBD1, 5 bases. The germline V gene encodes CDR1 SGHTA and CDR2 FQGTGA. CDR3 length equals 15 residues. V was pared by 2 bases and J by 3 bases, with 13 bases between.

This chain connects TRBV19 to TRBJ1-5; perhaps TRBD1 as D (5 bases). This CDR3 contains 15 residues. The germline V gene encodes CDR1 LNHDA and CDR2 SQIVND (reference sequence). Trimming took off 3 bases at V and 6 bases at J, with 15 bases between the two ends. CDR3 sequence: CASSIRGGGGQPQHF. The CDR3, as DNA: TGTGCCAGTAGTATCCGTGGGGGAGGAGGTCAGCCCCAGCATTTT.

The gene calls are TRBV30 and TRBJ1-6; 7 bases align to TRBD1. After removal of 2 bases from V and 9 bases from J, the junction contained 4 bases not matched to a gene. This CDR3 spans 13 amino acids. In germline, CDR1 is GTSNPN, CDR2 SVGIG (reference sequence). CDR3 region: CAWSIDRVSPLHF. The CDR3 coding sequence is TGTGCCTGGAGTATCGACAGGGTTTCACCCCTCCACTTT.

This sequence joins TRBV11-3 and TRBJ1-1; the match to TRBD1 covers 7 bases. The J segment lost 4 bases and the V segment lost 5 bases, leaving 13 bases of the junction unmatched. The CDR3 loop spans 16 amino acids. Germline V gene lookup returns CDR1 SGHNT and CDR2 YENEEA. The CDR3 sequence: CASSLQGQFGGTEAFF. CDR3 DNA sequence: TGTGCCAGCAGCCTACAGGGACAGTTCGGGGGCACTGAAGCTTTCTTT.

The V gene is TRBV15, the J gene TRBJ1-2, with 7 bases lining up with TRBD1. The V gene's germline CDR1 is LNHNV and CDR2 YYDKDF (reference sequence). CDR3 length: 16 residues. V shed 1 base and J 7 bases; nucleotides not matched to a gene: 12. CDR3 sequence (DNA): TGTGCCACCAGCAGAGGTCTTATAGACAGGGCGGGTGGCTACACCTTC. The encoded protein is CATSRGLIDRAGGYTF.

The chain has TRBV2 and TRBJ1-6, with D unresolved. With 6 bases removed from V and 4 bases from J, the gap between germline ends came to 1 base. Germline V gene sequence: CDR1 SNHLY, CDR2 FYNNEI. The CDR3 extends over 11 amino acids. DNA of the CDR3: TGTGCCAGCAGATATAATTCACCCCTCCACTTT. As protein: CASRYNSPLHF. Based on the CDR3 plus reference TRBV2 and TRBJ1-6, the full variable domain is EPEVTQTPSHQVTQMGQEVILRCVPISNHLYFYWYRQILGQKVEFLVSFYNNEISEKSEIFDDQFSVERPDGSNFTLKIRSTKLEDSAMYFCASRYNSPLHFGNGTRLTVT.

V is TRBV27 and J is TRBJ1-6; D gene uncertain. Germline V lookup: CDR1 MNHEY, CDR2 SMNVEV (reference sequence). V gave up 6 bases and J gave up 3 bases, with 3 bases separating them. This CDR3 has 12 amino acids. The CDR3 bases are TGTGCCAGCAGCAACTATAATTCACCCCTCCACTTT. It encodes CASSNYNSPLHF.

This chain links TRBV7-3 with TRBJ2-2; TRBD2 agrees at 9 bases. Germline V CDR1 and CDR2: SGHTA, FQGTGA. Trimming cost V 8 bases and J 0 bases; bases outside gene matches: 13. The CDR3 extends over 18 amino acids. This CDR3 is CASLPSGSGGPNTGELFF. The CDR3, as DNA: TGTGCCAGCCTTCCGTCGGGTAGCGGGGGCCCGAACACCGGGGAGCTGTTTTTT.

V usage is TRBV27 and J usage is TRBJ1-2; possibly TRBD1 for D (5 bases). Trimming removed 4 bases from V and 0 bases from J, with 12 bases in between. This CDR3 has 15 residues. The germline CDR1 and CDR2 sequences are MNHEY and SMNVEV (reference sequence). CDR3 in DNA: TGTGCCAGCAGTTCCATTCAGGGTTCTAACTATGGCTACACCTTC. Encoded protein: CASSSIQGSNYGYTF.

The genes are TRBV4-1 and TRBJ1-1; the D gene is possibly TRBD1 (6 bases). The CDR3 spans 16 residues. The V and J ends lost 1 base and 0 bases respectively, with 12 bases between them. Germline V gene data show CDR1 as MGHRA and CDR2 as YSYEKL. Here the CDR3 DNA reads TGCGCCAGCAGCCAAGGCCAGGGGAGAATGAACACTGAAGCTTTCTTT. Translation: CASSQGQGRMNTEAFF.

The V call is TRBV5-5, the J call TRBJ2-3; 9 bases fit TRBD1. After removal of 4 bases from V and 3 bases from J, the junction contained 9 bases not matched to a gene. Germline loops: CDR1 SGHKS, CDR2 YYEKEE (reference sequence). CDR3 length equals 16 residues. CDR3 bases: TGTGCCAGCAGCCCCACAGGGGGCTTAGGAACAGATACGCAGTATTTT. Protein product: CASSPTGGLGTDTQYF.

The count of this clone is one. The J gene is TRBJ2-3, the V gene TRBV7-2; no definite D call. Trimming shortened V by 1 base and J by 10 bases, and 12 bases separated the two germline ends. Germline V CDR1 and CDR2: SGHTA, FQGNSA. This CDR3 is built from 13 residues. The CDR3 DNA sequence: TGTGCCAGCAGCTTAGTAAGATCTGTTGCGCAGTATTTT. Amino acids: CASSLVRSVAQYF.